This TCR beta chain was captured in a study of T cell changes during pregnancy in multiple sclerosis. Assay: immunoSEQ multiplex PCR; the TCRdb copy retains only in-frame clones and omits some. The sample has approximately 50,000 clones, about 90% seen once. This CDR3 has 14 residues. Germline trimming cut 6 bases from V and 4 bases from J; bases unmatched to any gene: 4. The V gene's germline CDR1 is MRHNA and CDR2 SNTAGT. The rearrangement links TRBV6-4 to TRBJ1-1; TRBD1 agrees at 11 bases. Source: CD4+ T cells from peripheral blood mononuclear cells, taken after pregnancy. The sequence was collected from a female donor in good health, enrolled as a control in a pregnancy study. The CDR3 protein is CASRRDRGITEAFF. CDR3 DNA sequence: TGTGCCAGCAGGAGGGACAGGGGGATCACTGAAGCTTTCTTT.